One sample yielded the 24 T cell receptor beta chains listed below, sequenced in a study of cytomegalovirus exposure and HLA in healthy donors. The table came from immunoSEQ multiplex PCR; TCRdb's copy has only in-frame clones and leaves some out. The sample carries over 200,000 clones, about nine tenths recorded once. The specimen was PBMCs. The receptors here all came from a woman aged 18-29 years in good health and CMV-seropositive.

The CDR3 bases are TGTGCCATCGGGGACGACAGGGCTCCATACAATGAGCAGTTCTTC. Its protein is CAIGDDRAPYNEQFF. This rearrangement joins TRBV10-3 to TRBJ2-1; 7 positions match TRBD1. CDR3 length equals 15 residues. The germline V gene encodes CDR1 ENHRY and CDR2 SYGVKD. The ends lost 8 bases at V and 4 bases at J; junction bases unmatched: 11.

The J gene is TRBJ1-1, the V gene TRBV19, with TRBD1 identical over 7 bases. V lost 10 bases and J lost 1; bases outside the gene matches: 9. Germline CDR1 is LNHDA and CDR2 is SQIVND (reference sequence). The CDR3 totals 14 residues. CDR3 residues: CATRDSLSNTEAFF. Written as DNA, the CDR3 is TGTGCCACCCGGGACAGCTTATCGAACACTGAAGCTTTCTTT.

Only a few counts were recorded for this clone. The rearrangement links TRBV9 to TRBJ1-5; D is undetermined. CDR3 length: 14 amino acids. Trimming left V 0 bases short and J 5 bases short, with 9 bases between. Germline V gene sequence: CDR1 SGDLS, CDR2 YYNGEE. The CDR3 here is CASSVATGDQPQHF. The CDR3 nucleotides read TGTGCCAGCAGCGTAGCTACTGGAGATCAGCCCCAGCATTTT.

The rearrangement uses TRBV4-1 and TRBJ1-1, with D possibly being TRBD1 (6 bases). The CDR3 contains 15 residues. Germline-derived CDR1 and CDR2 are MGHRA and YSYEKL. The V and J ends lost 1 base and 1 base respectively, with 10 bases between them. This CDR3 is CASSQAAGANTEAFF. CDR3 DNA: TGCGCCAGCAGCCAAGCTGCGGGGGCGAACACTGAAGCTTTCTTT.

This clone was seen a handful of times. The chain recombines TRBV7-3 with TRBJ2-7, with D possibly matching TRBD2 (6 bases). CDR1 and CDR2 from the germline V gene are SGHTA and FQGTGA. V was clipped by 11 bases and J by 0 bases, with 14 bases between them. This CDR3 is 13 amino acids long. The DNA of the CDR3 is TGTGCCGTTCGCGGGGAGAGCTCCTACGAGCAGTACTTC. This translates into CAVRGESSYEQYF.

The J gene is TRBJ2-1, the V gene TRBV7-9, with TRBD2 matching 9 bases. V trimming: 4 bases; J trimming: 10 bases; junction bases outside the gene matches: 5. Germline CDR1 is SEHNR and CDR2 is FQNEAQ (reference sequence). The CDR3 runs to 13 residues. DNA of the CDR3: TGTGCCAGCAGCTCCTCAAGCGGGAGGGAGCAGTTCTTC. Encoded protein: CASSSSSGREQFF.

CDR3 protein: CASSITGFLGNQPQHF. In DNA, the CDR3 is TGTGCCAGTAGTATTACAGGGTTTTTAGGCAATCAGCCCCAGCATTTT. The rearrangement uses TRBV19 and TRBJ1-5, with D possibly TRBD1 on 6 matching bases. Germline CDR1 LNHDA, CDR2 SQIVND (reference sequence). The CDR3 totals 16 residues. The V end lost 3 bases, the J end lost 2 bases, and 14 bases lay between the germline ends. Full variable domain (missing parts from reference TRBV19 and TRBJ1-5): DGGITQSPKYLFRKEGQNVTLSCEQNLNHDAMYWYRQDPGQGLRLIYYSQIVNDFQKGDIAEGYSVSREKKESFPLTVTSAQKNPTAFYLCASSITGFLGNQPQHFGDGTRLSIL.

V and J are TRBV28 and TRBJ2-5; maybe TRBD2 (6 bases). With 3 bases removed from V and 3 bases from J, the gap between germline ends came to 11 bases. Germline V gene lookup returns CDR1 MDHEN and CDR2 SYDVKM. The CDR3 loop spans 14 amino acids. CDR3 in DNA: TGTGCCAGCAGTTTGAATTGGGGGGAAGAGACCCAGTACTTC. Translating gives CASSLNWGEETQYF.

The chain carries TRBV28 and TRBJ2-5; 9 positions agree with TRBD2. Germline-derived CDR1 and CDR2 are MDHEN and SYDVKM. V was clipped by 5 bases and J by 5 bases; unmatched bases: 12. CDR3 length equals 16 residues. The CDR3 loop is CASSPLRSGRRETQYF. The CDR3 nucleotides read TGTGCCAGCAGTCCCCTCCGTAGCGGGAGACGGGAGACCCAGTACTTC.

The chain recombines TRBV30 with TRBJ2-1; D may be TRBD2 (5 bases). The CDR3 is 12 residues long. Germline lookup yields CDR1 GTSNPN and CDR2 SVGIG (reference sequence). V gave up 2 bases and J gave up 9 bases, with 11 bases separating them. For the CDR3, the DNA is TGTGCCTGGAGTCTCACAGCGGTTGAGCAGTTCTTC. Its protein product is CAWSLTAVEQFF.

The chain joins TRBV7-9 to TRBJ1-2; possible D gene TRBD1, 6 bases. This CDR3 region has 16 residues. CDR1 and CDR2 (germline): SEHNR, FQNEAQ (reference sequence). V was shortened by 8 bases and J by 4 bases, with 23 bases between the two germline ends. In DNA, the CDR3 is TGTGCCAGCTTCTCCATGGACGGACAGAAGGGCTATGGCTACACCTTC. The encoded protein is CASFSMDGQKGYGYTF.

The rearrangement joins TRBV5-1 to TRBJ2-2; TRBD1 agrees at 12 bases. Germline assignment: CDR1 SGHRS and CDR2 YFSETQ. The CDR3 contains 16 residues. The V gene end was trimmed by 4 bases and the J gene end by 0 bases; junction bases not matched to a gene: 1. The CDR3 loop is CASSGDRGPNTGELFF. CDR3 bases: TGCGCCAGCAGCGGGGACAGGGGGCCGAACACCGGGGAGCTGTTTTTT.

This rearrangement joins TRBV27 to TRBJ1-5; the D gene is possibly TRBD1 (5 bases). Germline V gives CDR1 MNHEY, CDR2 SMNVEV (reference sequence). Trimming shortened V by 8 bases and J by 4 bases, and 15 bases separated the two germline ends. The CDR3 sequence is 14 residues long. CDR3 sequence: CASAQGLGNQPQHF. The CDR3 coding sequence is TGTGCCAGCGCTCAGGGATTAGGTAATCAGCCCCAGCATTTT.

This rearrangement joins TRBV5-1 to TRBJ2-1; tentatively, D is TRBD2 (5 bases). The germline V and J ends were trimmed by 0 bases and 1 base, with 8 bases remaining between them. This CDR3 contains 15 residues. Germline CDR1 reads SGHRS; CDR2 reads YFSETQ. CDR3 in amino acids: CASSLGSESYNEQFF. The CDR3 DNA follows: TGCGCCAGCAGCTTGGGTAGCGAATCCTACAATGAGCAGTTCTTC. Full variable domain (rest looked up from reference TRBV5-1 and TRBJ2-1): KAGVTQTPRYLIKTRGQQVTLSCSPISGHRSVSWYQQTPGQGLQFLFEYFSETQRNKGNFPGRFSGRQFSNSRSEMNVSTLELGDSALYLCASSLGSESYNEQFFGPGTRLTVL.

J is TRBJ2-3 and V is TRBV19; TRBD2 agrees at 12 bases. The trim removed 2 bases at V and 4 bases at J, leaving 10 bases unmatched. The germline V gene has CDR1 LNHDA and CDR2 SQIVND (reference sequence). This CDR3 has 18 residues. DNA of the CDR3: TGTGCCAGTAGTATAATCGGGGCTAGCGGGAGGGGATCAGATACGCAGTATTTT. Its translation is CASSIIGASGRGSDTQYF.

The chain uses TRBV11-2 and TRBJ2-3; the D gene is possibly TRBD2 (5 bases). CDR1 is SGHAT, CDR2 FQNNGV, per germline. V dropped 5 bases and J dropped 8 bases, with 14 bases sitting between them. The CDR3 has 13 amino acids. In nucleotides, the CDR3 is TGTGCCAGCAGCCAAGAGACTACTTCTACGCAGTATTTT. Translation gives CASSQETTSTQYF.

This sequence joins TRBV5-1 and TRBJ2-7; D is perhaps TRBD2 (6 bases). The CDR3 sequence is 14 residues long. V was clipped by 1 base and J by 3 bases, with 11 bases between them. Germline CDR1 is SGHRS and CDR2 is YFSETQ. The CDR3 coding sequence is TGCGCCAGCAGCTTGTCGATGGGGGGCTACGAGCAGTACTTC. Translation: CASSLSMGGYEQYF.

J is TRBJ1-5 and V is TRBV4-1, with 11 bases fitting TRBD1. Germline CDR1 reads MGHRA; CDR2 reads YSYEKL. This CDR3 comprises 16 residues. With V trimmed by 1 base and J by 7 bases, 6 bases remained unmatched. CDR3 coding DNA: TGCGCCAGCAGCCAAGGGGAGGGGACAGGGGGACAGCCCCAGCATTTT. Translating it yields CASSQGEGTGGQPQHF.

The chain has TRBV10-3 and TRBJ2-3, with 12 nucleotides matching TRBD2. The trim removed 11 bases at V and 1 base at J, leaving 4 bases unmatched. Germline V gives CDR1 ENHRY, CDR2 SYGVKD. CDR3 length: 14 amino acids. CDR3 nucleotide sequence: TGTGCCGTTGGACTAGCGGGACGCACAGATACGCAGTATTTT. This sequence encodes CAVGLAGRTDTQYF.

The chain uses TRBV27 and TRBJ1-5; 12 bases match TRBD1. This CDR3 is built from 16 residues. V trimming: 3 bases; J trimming: 5 bases; junction bases outside the gene matches: 5. CDR1 is MNHEY, CDR2 SMNVEV, per germline (reference sequence). The CDR3 here is CASSFGRDRGHQPQHF. CDR3 coding DNA: TGTGCCAGCAGTTTCGGAAGGGACAGGGGGCATCAGCCCCAGCATTTT.

The table lists this clone with a count of one. V and J are TRBV6-5 and TRBJ2-3, with 8 bases lining up with TRBD1. V trimming: 2 bases; J trimming: 1 base; junction bases outside the gene matches: 2. The CDR3 has 15 residues. Germline CDR1 is MNHEY and CDR2 is SVGAGI. As DNA, the CDR3 is TGTGCCAGCAGTTACCCGACAGGGGGCACAGATACGCAGTATTTT. Its translation: CASSYPTGGTDTQYF.

The chain carries TRBV4-1 and TRBJ2-1, with 8 bases matching TRBD2. The V gene's germline CDR1 is MGHRA and CDR2 YSYEKL. V trimming: 4 bases; J trimming: 1 base; junction bases outside the gene matches: 9. There are 17 residues in the CDR3. The CDR3 here is CASSREGASGSYNEQFF. CDR3 sequence (DNA): TGCGCCAGCAGCCGCGAAGGGGCTAGCGGGTCCTACAATGAGCAGTTCTTC.

The CDR3 loop reads CASSFDRRGYTF. The CDR3, as DNA: TGTGCCAGCAGTTTCGACAGAAGAGGCTACACCTTC. The chain joins TRBV28 to TRBJ1-2, with D maybe TRBD1 (5 bases). Per germline, CDR1 MDHEN and CDR2 SYDVKM. This CDR3 comprises 12 residues. Trimming took off 3 bases at V and 8 bases at J, with 10 bases between the two ends.

V and J are TRBV5-1 and TRBJ2-1; D uncertain. CDR3 length: 13 residues. Trimming removed 1 base at V and 4 bases at J, with 6 bases between. The germline CDR1 and CDR2 sequences are SGHRS and YFSETQ. As DNA, the CDR3 is TGCGCCAGCAGCTTGCTCCAGTACAATGAGCAGTTCTTC. Translation: CASSLLQYNEQFF.